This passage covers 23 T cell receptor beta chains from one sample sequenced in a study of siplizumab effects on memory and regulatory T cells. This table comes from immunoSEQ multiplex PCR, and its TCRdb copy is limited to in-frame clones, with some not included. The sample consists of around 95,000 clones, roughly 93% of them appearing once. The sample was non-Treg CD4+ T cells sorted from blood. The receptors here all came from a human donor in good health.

As DNA, the CDR3 is TGTGCCAGCAGCCGGACTGCAACCCAAGAAGCTTTCTTT. Its protein is CASSRTATQEAFF. The chain has TRBV7-9 and TRBJ1-1, with no clear D. The germline V and J ends were trimmed by 5 bases and 8 bases, with 15 bases remaining between them. Germline V gene lookup returns CDR1 SEHNR and CDR2 FQNEAQ (reference sequence). This CDR3 is built from 13 residues.

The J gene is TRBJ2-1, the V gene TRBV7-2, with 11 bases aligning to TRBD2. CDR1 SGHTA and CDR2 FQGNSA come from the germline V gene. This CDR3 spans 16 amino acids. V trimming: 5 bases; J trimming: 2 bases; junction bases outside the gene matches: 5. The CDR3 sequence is CASSPGLAGPYNEQFF. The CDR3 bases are TGTGCCAGCAGCCCCGGACTAGCGGGTCCCTACAATGAGCAGTTCTTC.

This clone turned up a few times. CDR3 protein: CASSPWDRGLNEQYF. The CDR3 bases are TGTGCCAGCTCACCTTGGGACAGGGGGCTTAACGAGCAGTACTTC. This rearrangement joins TRBV18 to TRBJ2-7, with 12 bases matching TRBD1. Per the germline V gene, CDR1 is KGHSH and CDR2 is LQKENI. J gave up 5 bases and V 3 bases, and 5 bases lay outside the gene matches. The CDR3 totals 15 residues.

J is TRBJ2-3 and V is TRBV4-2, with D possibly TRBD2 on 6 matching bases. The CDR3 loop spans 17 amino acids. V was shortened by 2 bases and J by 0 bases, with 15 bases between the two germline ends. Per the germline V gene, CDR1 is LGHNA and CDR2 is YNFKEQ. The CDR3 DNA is TGTGCCAGCAGCCAAAGGGGAGCGGGCAGTAGCACAGATACGCAGTATTTT. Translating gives CASSQRGAGSSTDTQYF.

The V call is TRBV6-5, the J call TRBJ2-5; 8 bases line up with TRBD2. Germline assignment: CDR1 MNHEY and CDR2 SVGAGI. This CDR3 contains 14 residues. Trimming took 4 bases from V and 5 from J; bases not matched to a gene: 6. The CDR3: CASSWSRGRETQYF. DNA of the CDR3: TGTGCCAGCAGTTGGTCCCGCGGGAGGGAGACCCAGTACTTC.

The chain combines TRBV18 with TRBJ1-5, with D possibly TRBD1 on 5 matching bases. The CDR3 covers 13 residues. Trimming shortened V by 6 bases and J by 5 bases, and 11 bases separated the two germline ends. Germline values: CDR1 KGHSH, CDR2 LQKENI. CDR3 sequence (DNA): TGTGCCAGCTCGTCGGGGGTTGATCAGCCCCAGCATTTT. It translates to CASSSGVDQPQHF. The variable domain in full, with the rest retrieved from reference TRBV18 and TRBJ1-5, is NAGVMQNPRHLVRRRGQEARLRCSPMKGHSHVYWYRQLPEEGLKFMVYLQKENIIDESGMPKERFSAEFPKEGPSILRIQQVVRGDSAAYFCASSSGVDQPQHFGDGTRLSIL.

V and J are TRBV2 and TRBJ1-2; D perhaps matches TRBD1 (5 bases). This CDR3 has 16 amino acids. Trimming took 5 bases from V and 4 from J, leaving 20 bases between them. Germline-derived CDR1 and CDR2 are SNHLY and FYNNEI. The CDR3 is CASSILDTQSSYGYTF. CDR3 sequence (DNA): TGTGCCAGCAGTATCCTGGACACACAATCTTCCTATGGCTACACCTTC.

CDR3 amino acids: CAISEAGGRTNEKLFF. Here the CDR3 DNA reads TGTGCCATCAGTGAGGCAGGGGGCAGGACTAATGAAAAACTGTTTTTT. This rearrangement joins TRBV10-3 to TRBJ1-4; 8 positions agree with TRBD1. Unmatched junction bases numbered 4, after V lost 2 bases and J lost 2 bases. The CDR3 runs to 16 residues. Germline V gene sequence: CDR1 ENHRY, CDR2 SYGVKD.

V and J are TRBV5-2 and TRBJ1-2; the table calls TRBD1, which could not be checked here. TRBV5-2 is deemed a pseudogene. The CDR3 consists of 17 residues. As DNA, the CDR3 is TGCGCCAGCAGCCAACCCACTCGACAGGGAGATAACTATGGCTACACCTTC. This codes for CASSQPTRQGDNYGYTF.

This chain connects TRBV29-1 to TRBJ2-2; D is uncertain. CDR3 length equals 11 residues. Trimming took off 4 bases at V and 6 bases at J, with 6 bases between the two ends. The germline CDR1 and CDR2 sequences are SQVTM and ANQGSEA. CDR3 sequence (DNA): TGCAGCGTTGCTGGCGCCGGGGAGCTGTTTTTT. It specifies CSVAGAGELFF.

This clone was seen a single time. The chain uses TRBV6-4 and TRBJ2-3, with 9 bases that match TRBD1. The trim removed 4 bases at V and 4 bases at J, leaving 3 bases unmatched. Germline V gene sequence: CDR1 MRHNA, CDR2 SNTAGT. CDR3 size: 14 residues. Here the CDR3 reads CASSARQGADTQYF. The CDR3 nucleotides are TGTGCCAGCAGTGCAAGACAGGGGGCAGATACGCAGTATTTT.

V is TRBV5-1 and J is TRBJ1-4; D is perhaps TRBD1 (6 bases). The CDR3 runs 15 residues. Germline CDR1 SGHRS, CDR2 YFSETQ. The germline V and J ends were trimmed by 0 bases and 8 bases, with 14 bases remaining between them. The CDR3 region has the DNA TGCGCCAGCAGCTTGGCCGGGGGGCAGGAAGAAAAACTGTTTTTT. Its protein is CASSLAGGQEEKLFF.

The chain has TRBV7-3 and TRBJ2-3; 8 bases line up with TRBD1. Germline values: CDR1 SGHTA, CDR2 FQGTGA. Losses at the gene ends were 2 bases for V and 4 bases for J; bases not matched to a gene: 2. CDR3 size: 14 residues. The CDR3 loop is CASSLQGAADTQYF. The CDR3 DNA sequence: TGTGCCAGCAGCTTACAGGGGGCGGCAGATACGCAGTATTTT.

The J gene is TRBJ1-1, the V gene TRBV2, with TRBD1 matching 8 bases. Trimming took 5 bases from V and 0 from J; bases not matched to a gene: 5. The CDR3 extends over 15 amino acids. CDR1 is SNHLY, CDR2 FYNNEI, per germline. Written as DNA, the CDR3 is TGTGCCAGCAGTCTTACAGGGGGAATGAACACTGAAGCTTTCTTT. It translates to CASSLTGGMNTEAFF.

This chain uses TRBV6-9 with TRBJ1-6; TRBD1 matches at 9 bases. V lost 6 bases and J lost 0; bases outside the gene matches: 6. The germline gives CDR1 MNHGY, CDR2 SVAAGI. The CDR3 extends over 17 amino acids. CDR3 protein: CASRPGTGFSYNSPLHF. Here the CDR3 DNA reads TGTGCCAGCAGGCCCGGGACAGGGTTCTCCTATAATTCACCCCTCCACTTT.

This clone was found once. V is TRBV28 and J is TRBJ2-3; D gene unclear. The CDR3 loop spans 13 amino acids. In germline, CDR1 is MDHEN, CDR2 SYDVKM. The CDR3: CAVRGWSTDTQYF. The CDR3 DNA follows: TGTGCTGTCCGCGGATGGTCCACAGATACGCAGTATTTT. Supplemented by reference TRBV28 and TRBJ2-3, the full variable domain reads DVKVTQSSRYLVKRTGEKVFLECVQDMDHENMFWYRQDPGLGLRLIYFSYDVKMKEKGDIPEGYSVSREKKERFSLILESASTNQTSMYLCAVRGWSTDTQYFGPGTRLTVL.

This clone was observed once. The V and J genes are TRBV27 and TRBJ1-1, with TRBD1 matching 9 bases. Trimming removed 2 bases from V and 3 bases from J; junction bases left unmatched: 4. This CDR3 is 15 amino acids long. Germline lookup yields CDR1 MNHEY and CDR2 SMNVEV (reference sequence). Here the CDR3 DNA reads TGTGCCAGCAGTTTACTAAGGACAGGGGACACTGAAGCTTTCTTT. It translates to CASSLLRTGDTEAFF.

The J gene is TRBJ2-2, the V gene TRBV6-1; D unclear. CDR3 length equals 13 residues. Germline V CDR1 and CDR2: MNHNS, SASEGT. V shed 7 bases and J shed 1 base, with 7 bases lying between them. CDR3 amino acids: CASTRVNTGELFF. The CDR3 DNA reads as TGTGCCAGCACAAGGGTGAACACCGGGGAGCTGTTTTTT.

The chain's CDR3 is CASRVGQENYGYTF. The CDR3, as DNA: TGTGCCAGCAGGGTGGGACAGGAGAACTATGGCTACACCTTC. The rearrangement joins TRBV6-5 to TRBJ1-2; 8 nucleotides line up with TRBD1. The V and J ends lost 6 bases and 2 bases, in that order; junction bases with no gene match: 5. The CDR3 runs to 14 residues. Germline CDR1 MNHEY, CDR2 SVGAGI.

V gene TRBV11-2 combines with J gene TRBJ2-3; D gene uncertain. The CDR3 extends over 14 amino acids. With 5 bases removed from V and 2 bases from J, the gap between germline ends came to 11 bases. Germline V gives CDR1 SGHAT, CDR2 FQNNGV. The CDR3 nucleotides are TGTGCCAGCAGCCCACGCAGAGACACAGATACGCAGTATTTT. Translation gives CASSPRRDTDTQYF.

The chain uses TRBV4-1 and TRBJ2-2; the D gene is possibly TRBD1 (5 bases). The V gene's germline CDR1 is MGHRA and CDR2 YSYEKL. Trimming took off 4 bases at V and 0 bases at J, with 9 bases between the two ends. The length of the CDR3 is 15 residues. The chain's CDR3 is CASSPRTTNTGELFF. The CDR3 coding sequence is TGCGCCAGCAGCCCACGGACAACGAACACCGGGGAGCTGTTTTTT.

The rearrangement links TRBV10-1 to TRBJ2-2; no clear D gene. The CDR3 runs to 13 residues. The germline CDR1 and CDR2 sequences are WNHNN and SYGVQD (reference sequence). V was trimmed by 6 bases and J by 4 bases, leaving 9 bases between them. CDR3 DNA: TGCGCCAGCAGAGATCCCCTCACCGGGGAGCTGTTTTTT. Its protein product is CASRDPLTGELFF.

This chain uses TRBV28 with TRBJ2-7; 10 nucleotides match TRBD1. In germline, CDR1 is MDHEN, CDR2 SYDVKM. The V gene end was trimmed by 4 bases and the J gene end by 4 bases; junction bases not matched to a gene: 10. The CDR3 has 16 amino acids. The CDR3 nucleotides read TGTGCCAGCAGTTACTTCAGGGACAGGGGCTTGTACGAGCAGTACTTC. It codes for CASSYFRDRGLYEQYF.